The 11 T cell receptor beta chains below come from one sample, sequenced in a study of blood T cell repertoires in COVID-19. Generated by immunoSEQ multiplex PCR, the TCRdb table keeps only in-frame clones and is missing some. The table lists about 40,000 clones, just under 85% of them singletons. The source material was peripheral blood. Every receptor here comes from a man aged 50-60 years with active COVID-19.

The chain joins TRBV11-3 to TRBJ2-7, with 12 positions matching TRBD2. V trimming: 5 bases; J trimming: 2 bases; junction bases outside the gene matches: 4. Germline assignment: CDR1 SGHNT and CDR2 YENEEA. This CDR3 region has 15 residues. CDR3 bases: TGTGCCAGCAGCACTAGCGGGGGGCCTGCCTACGAGCAGTACTTC. Its translation: CASSTSGGPAYEQYF. Together with reference TRBV11-3 and TRBJ2-7, the CDR3 gives the full variable domain: EAGVVQSPRYKIIEKKQPVAFWCNPISGHNTLYWYLQNLGQGPELLIRYENEEAVDDSQLPKDRFSAERLKGVDSTLKIQPAELGDSAVYLCASSTSGGPAYEQYFGPGTRLTVT.

V is TRBV7-9 and J is TRBJ1-2; 7 nucleotides agree with TRBD1. The V gene end was trimmed by 1 base and the J gene end by 6 bases; junction bases not matched to a gene: 2. This CDR3 comprises 13 residues. Germline lookup yields CDR1 SEHNR and CDR2 FQNEAQ (reference sequence). The CDR3 is CASSLDRGHGYTF. In DNA, the CDR3 is TGTGCCAGCAGCTTAGACAGGGGTCATGGCTACACCTTC. Based on the CDR3 plus reference TRBV7-9 and TRBJ1-2, the full variable domain is DTGVSQNPRHKITKRGQNVTFRCDPISEHNRLYWYRQTLGQGPEFLTYFQNEAQLEKSRLLSDRFSAERPKGSFSTLEIQRTEQGDSAMYLCASSLDRGHGYTFGSGTRLTVV.

This chain links TRBV5-4 with TRBJ2-1, with 9 bases that match TRBD1. The V gene end was trimmed by 3 bases and the J gene end by 2 bases; junction bases not matched to a gene: 3. Germline V gives CDR1 SGHNT, CDR2 YYREEE (reference sequence). This CDR3 is 15 amino acids long. The CDR3 is CASSSGTGTYNEQFF. The CDR3 nucleotides read TGTGCCAGCAGCTCCGGGACAGGGACCTACAATGAGCAGTTCTTC.

The rearrangement links TRBV5-1 to TRBJ2-5, with TRBD1 matching 11 bases. There are 20 residues in the CDR3. Looked up from germline, CDR1 is SGHRS and CDR2 is YFSETQ. The J segment lost 3 bases and the V segment lost 5 bases, leaving 21 bases of the junction unmatched. The CDR3 here is CASRIGTGGIWLTKKETQYF. The CDR3 DNA follows: TGCGCCAGCAGAATAGGGACAGGGGGAATTTGGCTCACCAAGAAAGAGACCCAGTACTTC.

The chain is built from TRBV29-1 and TRBJ1-2, with a weak D call TRBD1 (5 bases). There are 12 residues in the CDR3. CDR1 is SQVTM, CDR2 ANQGSEA, per germline. The V end was cut by 3 bases, the J end by 7 bases, with 12 bases between. CDR3 in amino acids: CSVDLDMGGYTF. The CDR3 region has the DNA TGCAGCGTTGATCTGGACATGGGTGGCTACACCTTC.

V usage is TRBV5-1 and J usage is TRBJ2-3; tentatively, D is TRBD2 (5 bases). The CDR3 extends over 13 amino acids. The germline V gene encodes CDR1 SGHRS and CDR2 YFSETQ. Trimming left V 4 bases short and J 5 bases short, with 11 bases between. CDR3 region: CASSPEGLDTQYF. CDR3 sequence (DNA): TGCGCCAGCAGCCCTGAGGGATTAGATACGCAGTATTTT.

V gene TRBV5-5 combines with J gene TRBJ2-7, with D perhaps TRBD1 (5 bases). Germline assignment: CDR1 SGHKS and CDR2 YYEKEE (reference sequence). The CDR3 has 15 residues. The V and J ends lost 3 bases and 1 base respectively, with 14 bases between them. The CDR3 sequence is CASSSRLTDSYEQYF. The CDR3 DNA reads TGTGCCAGCAGCTCCAGATTGACAGATTCCTACGAGCAGTACTTC.

The gene calls are TRBV9 and TRBJ2-1; TRBD1 matches at 7 bases. Germline loops: CDR1 SGDLS, CDR2 YYNGEE. The CDR3 loop spans 15 amino acids. The trim removed 0 bases at V and 4 bases at J, leaving 4 bases unmatched. CDR3 DNA sequence: TGTGCCAGCAGCGTAGGGGACAGCCAATACAATGAGCAGTTCTTC. Its translation is CASSVGDSQYNEQFF.

The chain is built from TRBV3-1 (or the pseudogene TRBV3-2) and TRBJ1-1; D gene unclear. The CDR3 consists of 14 residues. The V gene's germline CDR1 is LGHDT and CDR2 YNNKEL (reference sequence). V gave up 1 base and J gave up 4 bases, with 10 bases separating them. CDR3 protein: CASSQGLGSTEAFF. For the CDR3, the DNA is TGTGCCAGCAGCCAAGGGCTAGGAAGCACTGAAGCTTTCTTT.

This chain connects TRBV7-2 to TRBJ2-3; D ambiguous. The CDR3 spans 15 residues. Trimming shortened V by 0 bases and J by 3 bases, and 10 bases separated the two germline ends. Germline CDR1 reads SGHTA; CDR2 reads FQGNSA. The CDR3 spells CASSLAAPWTDTQYF. The CDR3 DNA follows: TGTGCCAGCAGCTTAGCGGCCCCGTGGACAGATACGCAGTATTTT. The complete variable domain, with remaining parts taken from reference TRBV7-2 and TRBJ2-3, reads GAGVSQSPSNKVTEKGKDVELRCDPISGHTALYWYRQSLGQGLEFLIYFQGNSAPDKSGLPSDRFSAERTGGSVSTLTIQRTQQEDSAVYLCASSLAAPWTDTQYFGPGTRLTVL.

The rearrangement links TRBV28 to TRBJ1-4, with D perhaps matching TRBD1 (5 bases). Germline V gives CDR1 MDHEN, CDR2 SYDVKM. The CDR3 is 14 amino acids. V lost 6 bases and J 5 bases, leaving 13 bases between the germline ends. The CDR3 DNA reads TGTGCCAGCAGGAAGGGACTGAGAAATGAAAAACTGTTTTTT. Its protein is CASRKGLRNEKLFF.